The 29 T cell receptor beta chains listed next were all sequenced from one sample in a study of blood T cell repertoires in COVID-19. Here immunoSEQ multiplex PCR was the method, and the copy in TCRdb shows in-frame clones only, minus some. The repertoire holds approximately 180,000 clones, with approximately 85% as singletons. The sample comprised peripheral blood. Source of these receptors: a human donor with active or convalescent COVID-19. The donor label of this sample is uncertain.

This chain links TRBV6-5 with TRBJ2-3, with 10 bases lining up with TRBD2. This CDR3 is 14 amino acids long. Unmatched junction bases numbered 5, after V lost 7 bases and J lost 4 bases. Germline loops: CDR1 MNHEY, CDR2 SVGAGI. CDR3 sequence (DNA): TGTGCCAGCAAGCGGGGGGGCAATGCAGATACGCAGTATTTT. It translates to CASKRGGNADTQYF.

The table lists this clone with a count of one. This rearrangement joins TRBV3-1 (or the pseudogene TRBV3-2) to TRBJ1-2, with 11 bases that match TRBD1. This CDR3 is built from 16 residues. Germline loops: CDR1 LGHDT, CDR2 YNNKEL (reference sequence). The V and J ends lost 5 bases and 8 bases, in that order; junction bases with no gene match: 13. The CDR3, as DNA: TGTGCCAGCAGCGACGGACAGGGGGCGGGCGAGGAGGGCTACACCTTC. It yields the protein CASSDGQGAGEEGYTF.

This sequence joins TRBV7-2 and TRBJ2-1; D gene unclear. CDR1 and CDR2 from the germline V gene are SGHTA and FQGNSA. Trimming cost V 2 bases and J 0 bases, with 8 bases left between them. The CDR3 loop spans 15 amino acids. As DNA, the CDR3 is TGTGCCAGCAGCTTATTGGCCAACTCCTACAATGAGCAGTTCTTC. It translates to CASSLLANSYNEQFF. The full variable domain, its missing parts supplied by reference TRBV7-2 and TRBJ2-1, is GAGVSQSPSNKVTEKGKDVELRCDPISGHTALYWYRQSLGQGLEFLIYFQGNSAPDKSGLPSDRFSAERTGGSVSTLTIQRTQQEDSAVYLCASSLLANSYNEQFFGPGTRLTVL.

The chain combines TRBV3-1 (or the pseudogene TRBV3-2) with TRBJ2-7; a weak D match, TRBD1 (6 bases). Germline V gene sequence: CDR1 LGHDT, CDR2 YNNKEL (reference sequence). Trimming left V 8 bases short and J 10 bases short, with 12 bases between. The CDR3 has 10 amino acids. CDR3 residues: CASGRGRQYF. The CDR3 nucleotides are TGTGCCAGCGGCAGGGGCCGCCAGTACTTC.

This clone occurred a few times. The rearrangement links TRBV28 to TRBJ1-1, with D perhaps matching TRBD1 (5 bases). V lost 6 bases and J 4 bases, leaving 12 bases between the germline ends. Germline V gene sequence: CDR1 MDHEN, CDR2 SYDVKM. This CDR3 contains 13 residues. CDR3 sequence (DNA): TGTGCCAGCAGAGTAGGGGTTGGCACTGAAGCTTTCTTT. Translating it yields CASRVGVGTEAFF.

The chain links TRBV4-3 to TRBJ1-2; a possible D gene is TRBD1 (6 bases). Trimming pared 1 base from V and 0 bases from J, leaving 18 bases between. The CDR3 is 18 amino acids. The germline gives CDR1 LGHNA, CDR2 YSLEER. The CDR3 here is CASSQATVTGTTNYGYTF. CDR3 nucleotides: TGCGCCAGCAGCCAAGCTACGGTAACAGGGACGACTAACTATGGCTACACCTTC.

The CDR3 region is CASSLDRAREQFF. The CDR3 nucleotides are TGTGCCAGCAGTTTGGACAGGGCCAGGGAGCAGTTCTTC. The chain combines TRBV6-6 with TRBJ2-1; 8 positions agree with TRBD1. This CDR3 spans 13 amino acids. The germline V gene has CDR1 MNHNY and CDR2 SVGAGI (reference sequence). With 4 bases clipped from V and 10 bases from J, the junction kept 6 bases outside the gene matches.

CDR3 nucleotides: TGTGCTAGTGGTTCGGGCGGGAGGGCCGCCACAGATACGCAGTATTTT. The encoded protein is CASGSGGRAATDTQYF. The chain links TRBV12-5 to TRBJ2-3, with 9 bases aligning to TRBD2. From germline, CDR1 is LGHNT and CDR2 FRNRAP. V lost 4 bases, J lost 2 bases, and 7 bases stayed unmatched. There are 16 residues in the CDR3. Full variable domain (outside the CDR3, taken from reference TRBV12-5 and TRBJ2-3): DARVTQTPRHKVTEMGQEVTMRCQPILGHNTVFWYRQTMMQGLELLAYFRNRAPLDDSGMPKDRFSAEMPDATLATLKIQPSEPRDSAVYFCASGSGGRAATDTQYFGPGTRLTVL.

The J gene is TRBJ2-7, the V gene TRBV5-6, with 7 bases aligning to TRBD1. This CDR3 region has 17 residues. V lost 0 bases and J lost 5; bases outside the gene matches: 14. Germline lookup yields CDR1 SGHDT and CDR2 YYEEEE. The CDR3, as DNA: TGTGCCAGCAGCTTGGGGACAGGCGGCGACCGGGGCCACGAGCAGTACTTC. The encoded protein is CASSLGTGGDRGHEQYF. The full variable domain, rest sourced from reference TRBV5-6 and TRBJ2-7, is DAGVTQSPTHLIKTRGQQVTLRCSPKSGHDTVSWYQQALGQGPQFIFQYYEEEERQRGNFPDRFSGHQFPNYSSELNVNALLLGDSALYLCASSLGTGGDRGHEQYFGPGTRLTVT.

The chain uses TRBV7-9 and TRBJ2-2; the D is unclear. V was pared by 2 bases and J by 3 bases, with 10 bases between. CDR3 size: 15 residues. CDR1 and CDR2 from the germline V gene are SEHNR and FQNEAQ (reference sequence). CDR3 residues: CASSLTDQDTGELFF. As DNA, the CDR3 is TGTGCCAGCAGCTTAACCGACCAGGACACCGGGGAGCTGTTTTTT.

The chain links TRBV28 to TRBJ2-7; TRBD1 might be the D (6 bases). Germline values: CDR1 MDHEN, CDR2 SYDVKM. V was clipped by 7 bases and J by 3 bases, with 16 bases between them. This CDR3 comprises 14 residues. CDR3 sequence reads: CASKDYRVGYEQYF. The CDR3 nucleotides are TGTGCCAGCAAAGACTACAGGGTCGGCTACGAGCAGTACTTC.

V and J are TRBV12-5 and TRBJ2-1; D gene unclear. Per germline, CDR1 LGHNT and CDR2 FRNRAP. Deletions cut 3 bases from V and 8 bases from J, with 2 bases between. The CDR3 spans 10 residues. CDR3 amino acids: CASGFYEQFF. The CDR3 region has the DNA TGTGCTAGTGGTTTCTATGAGCAGTTCTTC.

The V and J genes are TRBV7-2 and TRBJ2-3; 9 positions match TRBD2. V was pared by 5 bases and J by 6 bases, with 12 bases of the junction left unmatched. Germline V gene data show CDR1 as SGHTA and CDR2 as FQGNSA. The CDR3 runs 16 residues. The CDR3 loop is CASSPRRGGLWDTQYF. The CDR3, as DNA: TGTGCCAGCAGCCCACGGCGGGGGGGTTTGTGGGATACGCAGTATTTT.

The CDR3 region has the DNA TGTGCCAGCAGCACCGGACTAGCGGGCCCCCAAGAGACCCAGTACTTC. The encoded protein is CASSTGLAGPQETQYF. The chain has TRBV5-6 and TRBJ2-5; 11 bases agree with TRBD2. The CDR3 covers 16 residues. J gave up 1 base and V 4 bases, and 6 bases lay outside the gene matches. Germline CDR1 and CDR2: SGHDT and YYEEEE.

This chain joins TRBV4-1 and TRBJ1-4, with 9 bases that match TRBD1. This CDR3 region has 15 residues. Germline CDR1 is MGHRA and CDR2 is YSYEKL. V lost 1 base and J lost 5; bases outside the gene matches: 2. CDR3 sequence: CASSQGQGVNEKLFF. DNA of the CDR3: TGCGCCAGCAGCCAAGGACAGGGGGTGAATGAAAAACTGTTTTTT.

This chain links TRBV5-4 with TRBJ2-5; D is perhaps TRBD2 (6 bases). Trimming pared 4 bases from V and 1 base from J, leaving 11 bases between. Germline lookup yields CDR1 SGHNT and CDR2 YYREEE (reference sequence). The CDR3 totals 14 residues. The CDR3 loop is CASSALATQETQYF. The CDR3 DNA sequence: TGTGCCAGCAGCGCCCTAGCGACCCAAGAGACCCAGTACTTC. The variable domain in full, completed from reference TRBV5-4 and TRBJ2-5, reads ETGVTQSPTHLIKTRGQQVTLRCSSQSGHNTVSWYQQALGQGPQFIFQYYREEENGRGNFPPRFSGLQFPNYSSELNVNALELDDSALYLCASSALATQETQYFGPGTRLLVL.

The sample holds one count of this clone. The chain links TRBV3-1 (or the pseudogene TRBV3-2) to TRBJ2-3, with TRBD2 identical over 13 bases. V lost 5 bases, J lost 8 bases, and 7 bases stayed unmatched. Germline V CDR1 and CDR2: LGHDT, YNNKEL (reference sequence). This CDR3 region has 15 residues. The CDR3 DNA reads as TGTGCCAGCAGCTCCGGGACTAGCGGGACTATTACGCAGTATTTT. Its protein product is CASSSGTSGTITQYF.

The table lists this clone with a few counts. The CDR3 here is CASSQDSRLGYTF. CDR3 DNA: TGTGCCAGCAGCCAGGACAGTCGGCTTGGCTACACCTTC. This chain connects TRBV7-8 to TRBJ1-2, with D tentatively TRBD1 (6 bases). The CDR3 consists of 13 residues. Trimming shortened V by 5 bases and J by 7 bases, and 14 bases separated the two germline ends. The V gene's germline CDR1 is SGHVS and CDR2 FQNEAQ.

The rearrangement links TRBV6-2 or TRBV6-3 to TRBJ1-5; no reliable D call. Germline V lookup: CDR1 MNHEY, CDR2 SVGEGT. The length of the CDR3 is 14 residues. V dropped 5 bases and J dropped 2 bases, with 10 bases sitting between them. CDR3 in amino acids: CASSRARGNQPQHF. The CDR3 bases are TGTGCCAGCAGTAGGGCGAGGGGCAATCAGCCCCAGCATTTT.

V and J are TRBV5-1 and TRBJ1-2, with 7 bases aligning to TRBD1. V was clipped by 2 bases and J by 3 bases; unmatched bases: 7. Germline-derived CDR1 and CDR2 are SGHRS and YFSETQ. This CDR3 has 15 residues. As DNA, the CDR3 is TGCGCCAGCAGCTTATTAGGGGGCGCTGACTATGGCTACACCTTC. Its translation is CASSLLGGADYGYTF.

V is TRBV6-1 and J is TRBJ2-3, with D possibly TRBD1 on 6 matching bases. CDR3 length: 14 residues. Germline V CDR1 and CDR2: MNHNS, SASEGT. Trimming took 2 bases from V and 3 from J, leaving 9 bases between them. CDR3: CASSESGVTDTQYF. The CDR3 DNA reads as TGTGCCAGCAGTGAATCAGGGGTGACAGATACGCAGTATTTT.

This clone is a singleton in its sample. V usage is TRBV7-8 and J usage is TRBJ2-7; 8 bases align to TRBD2. Trimming at V came to 5 bases and at J to 3 bases, leaving 12 bases not matched to a gene. The CDR3 totals 16 residues. The germline V gene encodes CDR1 SGHVS and CDR2 FQNEAQ. This CDR3 reads CASSQAERTSSYEQYF. CDR3 nucleotide sequence: TGTGCCAGCAGCCAGGCTGAGAGGACTAGCAGCTACGAGCAGTACTTC.

This clone was counted between two and nine times. V usage is TRBV10-3 and J usage is TRBJ1-1; 10 nucleotides agree with TRBD1. Trimming took 3 bases from V and 3 from J; bases not matched to a gene: 7. The CDR3 runs to 16 residues. Looked up from germline, CDR1 is ENHRY and CDR2 is SYGVKD. CDR3 DNA: TGTGCCATCAGTGACCCGGGACAGGGGTTAGACACTGAAGCTTTCTTT. Translated: CAISDPGQGLDTEAFF.

The chain recombines TRBV10-2 with TRBJ2-2; D is unclear. The CDR3 runs to 16 residues. The ends were cut back, 8 bases at V and 0 bases at J, with 16 bases in the middle. Germline lookup yields CDR1 WSHSY and CDR2 SAAADI. This chain's CDR3 is CASFPPRFANTGELFF. The CDR3 nucleotides read TGCGCCAGCTTCCCGCCGAGGTTCGCGAACACCGGGGAGCTGTTTTTT.

This rearrangement joins TRBV21-1 to TRBJ1-2. TRBV21-1 counts as a pseudogene. This CDR3 region has 13 residues. The CDR3 DNA is TGTGCCAGCCCCCGGGGAGGTAAGTATGGCTACACCTTC. This translates into CASPRGGKYGYTF.

The chain combines TRBV10-3 with TRBJ2-3, with 14 bases aligning to TRBD2. This CDR3 contains 19 residues. J gave up 5 bases and V 4 bases, and 14 bases lay outside the gene matches. From germline, CDR1 is ENHRY and CDR2 SYGVKD. The CDR3 loop reads CAISGPWQTGLAGGDTQYF. CDR3 bases: TGTGCCATCAGTGGACCTTGGCAGACCGGACTAGCGGGAGGAGATACGCAGTATTTT.

The gene calls are TRBV6-5 and TRBJ2-7; D call uncertain. The CDR3 is made up of 13 amino acids. Germline V gene sequence: CDR1 MNHEY, CDR2 SVGAGI. V was pared by 7 bases and J by 7 bases, with 17 bases between. CDR3 amino acids: CASMGPRISEQYF. In nucleotides, the CDR3 is TGTGCCAGCATGGGCCCTCGGATCTCGGAGCAGTACTTC.

The chain carries TRBV5-6 and TRBJ2-3; tentatively, D is TRBD2 (6 bases). V shed 3 bases and J shed 6 bases, with 20 bases lying between them. This CDR3 is built from 16 residues. CDR1 and CDR2 from the germline V gene are SGHDT and YYEEEE. CDR3 nucleotide sequence: TGTGCCAGCAGCTCAGATTTTAGCGGTTACACGGATACGCAGTATTTT. It codes for CASSSDFSGYTDTQYF. The full variable domain, its missing parts supplied by reference TRBV5-6 and TRBJ2-3, is DAGVTQSPTHLIKTRGQQVTLRCSPKSGHDTVSWYQQALGQGPQFIFQYYEEEERQRGNFPDRFSGHQFPNYSSELNVNALLLGDSALYLCASSSDFSGYTDTQYFGPGTRLTVL.

The chain links TRBV30 to TRBJ1-4; D remains unclear. V gave up 5 bases and J gave up 8 bases, with 21 bases separating them. The CDR3 extends over 15 amino acids. Germline CDR1 is GTSNPN and CDR2 is SVGIG (reference sequence). The CDR3 DNA reads as TGTGCCTGGGGGCGGCGGGGAGGTTTGAACGAAAAACTGTTTTTT. It translates to CAWGRRGGLNEKLFF.